This entry lists 27 T cell receptor beta chains sequenced from one sample in a study of OX40 agonist ivuxolimab in advanced cancers. TCRdb's copy holds only in-frame clones and misses some; the assay was immunoSEQ multiplex PCR. This table has around 40,000 clones, more than 70% appearing once. The material sequenced was CD4+ or CD8+ T cells sorted from blood, taken in a trial of the OX40 agonist ivuxolimab. The receptors were gathered from an adult with an advanced solid tumor such as melanoma, head and neck, liver or kidney cancer.

V gene TRBV12-5 combines with J gene TRBJ2-4, with a weak D call TRBD2 (6 bases). Germline V gene lookup returns CDR1 LGHNT and CDR2 FRNRAP. Trimming left V 2 bases short and J 8 bases short, with 16 bases between. CDR3 length: 15 residues. The CDR3 protein is CASGLRGGAGDIQYF. CDR3 sequence (DNA): TGTGCTAGTGGTTTGCGGGGCGGGGCCGGGGACATTCAGTACTTC.

The rearrangement uses TRBV7-2 and TRBJ2-7; 8 bases match TRBD2. The CDR3 is 14 residues long. Germline-derived CDR1 and CDR2 are SGHTA and FQGNSA. Unmatched junction bases numbered 5, after V lost 2 bases and J lost 5 bases. CDR3 nucleotide sequence: TGTGCCAGCAGCTTACTTCTTAGCGGGGACGAGCAGTACTTC. Residues: CASSLLLSGDEQYF.

The chain is built from TRBV7-9 and TRBJ2-5, with D unresolved. Germline values: CDR1 SEHNR, CDR2 FQNEAQ (reference sequence). CDR3 size: 15 residues. Trimming left V 1 base short and J 2 bases short, with 11 bases between. This CDR3 is CASSLGMPVQETQYF. DNA of the CDR3: TGTGCCAGCAGCTTAGGTATGCCCGTGCAAGAGACCCAGTACTTC.

CDR3 DNA: TGTGCCATCTCAACAGGACGGGAGAACTATGGCTACACCTTC. Protein product: CAISTGRENYGYTF. The chain combines TRBV10-3 with TRBJ1-2; tentative D call: TRBD1 (5 bases). The CDR3 consists of 14 residues. The germline V gene encodes CDR1 ENHRY and CDR2 SYGVKD. Trimming left V 8 bases short and J 2 bases short, with 15 bases between.

The genes are TRBV7-3 and TRBJ2-2; 10 positions agree with TRBD2. V shed 5 bases, J shed 0 bases, and the junction held 6 bases outside the gene matches. Germline CDR1 SGHTA, CDR2 FQGTGA. The CDR3 extends over 17 amino acids. The CDR3 loop is CASSPGLASSNTGELFF. The CDR3 DNA reads TGTGCCAGCAGCCCGGGACTAGCGTCATCGAACACCGGGGAGCTGTTTTTT.

This clone was counted between two and nine times. This rearrangement joins TRBV28 to TRBJ1-5; 7 bases are a match to TRBD1. V was pared by 8 bases and J by 1 base, with 20 bases of the junction left unmatched. Germline CDR1 reads MDHEN; CDR2 reads SYDVKM. The CDR3 length is 19 residues. CDR3 in DNA: TGTGCCAGCTCTAAGGGGGCACTAAGGAGGGGAGGGAGCAATCAGCCCCAGCATTTT. Translation gives CASSKGALRRGGSNQPQHF.

The chain combines TRBV11-3 with TRBJ2-7; D unresolved. Germline CDR1 reads SGHNT; CDR2 reads YENEEA. Trimming removed 5 bases from V and 7 bases from J, with 15 bases in between. The CDR3 length is 13 residues. CDR3 bases: TGTGCCAGCAGCCAAATGGGCCTAGGAGAGCAGTACTTC. Protein sequence: CASSQMGLGEQYF. The full variable domain, its missing parts supplied by reference TRBV11-3 and TRBJ2-7, is EAGVVQSPRYKIIEKKQPVAFWCNPISGHNTLYWYLQNLGQGPELLIRYENEEAVDDSQLPKDRFSAERLKGVDSTLKIQPAELGDSAVYLCASSQMGLGEQYFGPGTRLTVT.

On this clone itself: The sample has other DNA sequences that encode this CDR3 too. CDR3 DNA sequence: TGTGCCAGCAGCGTAGGTACCGGGGAGCTGTTTTTT. It yields the protein CASSVGTGELFF. V is TRBV9 and J is TRBJ2-2; D is unclear. The CDR3 contains 12 residues. Germline loops: CDR1 SGDLS, CDR2 YYNGEE. With 0 bases removed from V and 5 bases from J, the gap between germline ends came to 2 bases.

This chain connects TRBV29-1 to TRBJ2-2; no firm D call. Looked up from germline, CDR1 is SQVTM and CDR2 is ANQGSEA. V was pared by 2 bases and J by 7 bases, with 8 bases between. This CDR3 spans 12 amino acids. This CDR3 is CSVELGIGELFF. CDR3 DNA sequence: TGCAGCGTTGAATTAGGGATCGGGGAGCTGTTTTTT.

The chain joins TRBV18 to TRBJ2-1; D is perhaps TRBD1 (6 bases). Germline lookup yields CDR1 KGHSH and CDR2 LQKENI. The germline V and J ends were trimmed by 3 bases and 4 bases, with 16 bases remaining between them. This CDR3 contains 16 residues. CDR3 sequence (DNA): TGTGCCAGCTCACCCACACAGGGTAAGGGGTACAATGAGCAGTTCTTC. Translating it yields CASSPTQGKGYNEQFF.

The chain joins TRBV1 to TRBJ1-5. TRBV1 is shown as a pseudogene. The length of the CDR3 is 18 residues. CDR3 sequence: CTSSQGNLVILSNQPQHF. The DNA of the CDR3 is TGCACCAGCAGCCAAGGAAATCTCGTTATCCTAAGCAATCAGCCCCAGCATTTT.

The rearrangement uses TRBV6-5 and TRBJ1-2; TRBD1 matches 11 bases. The CDR3 sequence is 14 residues long. Germline V gives CDR1 MNHEY, CDR2 SVGAGI. V was pared by 6 bases and J by 2 bases, with 2 bases of the junction left unmatched. The CDR3 sequence: CASSRTGGNYGYTF. CDR3 sequence (DNA): TGTGCCAGCAGCCGGACAGGGGGCAACTATGGCTACACCTTC.

V usage is TRBV27 and J usage is TRBJ1-1; maybe TRBD1 (5 bases). The V end lost 4 bases, the J end lost 8 bases, and 14 bases lay between the germline ends. This CDR3 spans 13 amino acids. Germline assignment: CDR1 MNHEY and CDR2 SMNVEV (reference sequence). CDR3 loop: CASSWWDAGEAFF. CDR3 DNA: TGTGCCAGCAGTTGGTGGGACGCTGGAGAAGCTTTCTTT.

This clone was observed once. The chain links TRBV7-2 to TRBJ2-7, with no clear D. Germline assignment: CDR1 SGHTA and CDR2 FQGNSA. The ends were cut back, 1 base at V and 3 bases at J, with 13 bases in the middle. CDR3 length equals 15 residues. The CDR3 loop is CASSLVAGLSYEQYF. In nucleotides, the CDR3 is TGTGCCAGCAGCTTAGTCGCTGGGCTAAGCTACGAGCAGTACTTC.

Comment on this clone: One junction end does not reproduce the germline sequence, and a read error may be involved. V gene TRBV23-1 combines with J gene TRBJ1-4; D is perhaps TRBD1 (5 bases). TRBV23-1 is labeled an ORF, and its function is uncertain. The CDR3 is made up of 11 amino acids. The CDR3: CASVGADHCGF. For the CDR3, the DNA is TGCGCCAGCGTTGGGGCAGATCACTGTGGTTTT.

The genes are TRBV4-3 and TRBJ2-5; maybe TRBD2 (6 bases). Germline assignment: CDR1 LGHNA and CDR2 YSLEER. Trimming stripped 5 bases from V and 7 bases from J, with 14 bases between. This CDR3 has 13 residues. The CDR3 DNA sequence: TGCGCCAGCAGCGTCCTGGAGGGGCGGACCCAGTACTTC. Its translation is CASSVLEGRTQYF.

This chain connects TRBV9 to TRBJ2-3; either TRBD1 or TRBD2 may fit D (7 bases each). V was cut by 5 bases and J by 2 bases, with 15 bases left in between. This CDR3 has 15 residues. CDR1 is SGDLS and CDR2 is YYNGEE in the germline V gene. The CDR3 bases are TGTGCCAGCAGTAGGGAGGGACAGACCACAGATACGCAGTATTTT. It yields the protein CASSREGQTTDTQYF.

The chain carries TRBV10-3 and TRBJ1-1; no definite D call. CDR3 length: 13 amino acids. CDR1 and CDR2 (germline): ENHRY, SYGVKD. V lost 6 bases, J lost 3 bases, and 11 bases lay in between. The CDR3 sequence is CAIRDPKYTEAFF. For the CDR3, the DNA is TGTGCCATCAGAGATCCCAAATACACTGAAGCTTTCTTT.

The genes are TRBV5-5 and TRBJ2-2; 8 bases map to TRBD2. There are 15 residues in the CDR3. Germline CDR1 is SGHKS and CDR2 is YYEKEE (reference sequence). V was pared by 3 bases and J by 6 bases, with 7 bases of the junction left unmatched. For the CDR3, the DNA is TGTGCCAGCAGCTCCGGGACTAGAGTTCCCGGGGAGCTGTTTTTT. Its translation is CASSSGTRVPGELFF.

This chain uses TRBV6-5 with TRBJ2-7, with D perhaps TRBD2 (5 bases). Germline CDR1 is MNHEY and CDR2 is SVGAGI. Trimming cost V 5 bases and J 6 bases, with 8 bases left between them. The CDR3 runs to 11 residues. CDR3 sequence: CASSSGGEQYF. The CDR3 nucleotides read TGTGCCAGCAGTAGCGGTGGCGAGCAGTACTTC.

The V call is TRBV7-9, the J call TRBJ1-1; D is perhaps TRBD1 (6 bases). The CDR3 length is 15 residues. V lost 2 bases to trimming and J lost 4 bases, with 14 bases between them. From germline, CDR1 is SEHNR and CDR2 FQNEAQ (reference sequence). The CDR3 sequence is CASSLLGGSGTEAFF. CDR3 DNA: TGTGCCAGCAGCTTATTAGGGGGGTCTGGCACTGAAGCTTTCTTT.

V gene TRBV11-3 combines with J gene TRBJ2-2; 16 nucleotides match TRBD2. Germline V gives CDR1 SGHNT, CDR2 YENEEA. The junction had 16 bases not matched to a gene; V was cut back by 7 bases and J by 5 bases. CDR3 length equals 20 residues. The CDR3, as DNA: TGTGCCAGCACACAATTCCCGGGACTAGCGGGAGGGCCTAATACCGGGGAGCTGTTTTTT. Its translation: CASTQFPGLAGGPNTGELFF.

Only a few counts were recorded for this clone. V usage is TRBV5-4 and J usage is TRBJ1-5; no clear D. CDR3 length: 10 amino acids. Trimming stripped 6 bases from V and 4 bases from J, with 2 bases between. CDR1 SGHNT and CDR2 YYREEE come from the germline V gene (reference sequence). CDR3 sequence (DNA): TGTGCCAGCAAAAATCAGCCCCAGCATTTT. It codes for CASKNQPQHF.

This clone occurred once. V and J are TRBV5-1 and TRBJ1-4; D is unresolved. Trimming stripped 4 bases from V and 4 bases from J, with 11 bases between. The CDR3 has 14 residues. Germline V gene sequence: CDR1 SGHRS, CDR2 YFSETQ. The DNA of the CDR3 is TGCGCCAGCAGCACTAGGCCGGGTAATGAAAAACTGTTTTTT. Its protein product is CASSTRPGNEKLFF.

The genes are TRBV28 and TRBJ2-6, with a possible D match to TRBD2 (7 bases). CDR1 MDHEN and CDR2 SYDVKM come from the germline V gene. The V and J ends lost 6 bases and 1 base respectively, with 10 bases between them. CDR3 length: 15 residues. This CDR3 is CASSKGGSGANVLTF. CDR3 DNA: TGTGCCAGCAGCAAGGGGGGGTCTGGGGCCAACGTCCTGACTTTC.

V gene TRBV28 combines with J gene TRBJ2-6; D may match TRBD1 or TRBD2 (5 bases each). The CDR3 runs to 16 residues. Trimming stripped 7 bases from V and 0 bases from J, with 13 bases between. Germline V gene data show CDR1 as MDHEN and CDR2 as SYDVKM. The CDR3 region has the DNA TGTGCCAGCACTCCAGGGAGTCTCTCTGGGGCCAACGTCCTGACTTTC. This encodes CASTPGSLSGANVLTF.

The table lists this clone with a count of one. This rearrangement joins TRBV19 to TRBJ2-3, with 10 bases fitting TRBD2. The germline gives CDR1 LNHDA, CDR2 SQIVND (reference sequence). Germline trimming cut 3 bases from V and 4 bases from J; bases unmatched to any gene: 10. This CDR3 has 17 amino acids. The CDR3 protein is CASSIRRAGGPADTQYF. The CDR3 DNA follows: TGTGCCAGTAGTATTAGGCGAGCGGGAGGGCCCGCAGATACGCAGTATTTT.